The clone carrying this T cell receptor (beta chain) was seen more than once but under ten times. The data derive from a study of T cell clonality in common variable immunodeficiency. This table comes from immunoSEQ multiplex PCR, and its TCRdb copy is limited to in-frame clones, with some not included. Sampling found 51,000 or so clones, none seen once. Sequencing was performed on peripheral blood mononuclear cells. This clonotype originated in a person aged 18 to 70 in good health.

CDR3 region: CASSPGERETQYF. The sequenced CDR3 bases are TGTGCCAGCTCACCGGGCGAGAGGGAGACC. The genes are TRBV18 and TRBJ2-5; D is unclear. Read coverage stops 3 residues before the CDR3 terminus; the germline J gene supplies the remainder. The CDR3 is made up of 13 amino acids. The V end was cut by 3 bases, the J end by 5 bases, with 10 bases between. Germline CDR1 is KGHSH and CDR2 is LQKENI.